One T cell receptor (beta chain) is described in this entry. This entry is derived from a study of blood T cells in healthy people across ages. Trimming pared 7 bases from V and 4 bases from J, leaving 10 bases between. The CDR3 has 12 residues. CDR1 SNHLY and CDR2 FYNNEI come from the germline V gene. Healthy Caucasian individuals from Russia aged about 6 to 100 were enrolled as donors. The second PCR ran about 7 to 12 cycles with a sample-barcoded 5' primer and J-beta primers. TCRdb recomputed calls from the 5' RACE reads with MiXCR, one row per CDR3 protein. The sample holds 550,000 to 800,000 distinct CDR3 sequences; approximately 31% are singletons and the top ten take roughly 14%.

The clonotype comes from a woman older than 75 in good health. What was sequenced was blood. This sequence joins TRBV2 and TRBJ1-2; D unclear. The CDR3 DNA reads TGTGCCAGCAAAACGTGGGGCTATGGCTACACCTTC. Its protein product is CASKTWGYGYTF.